This TCR beta chain was observed in a study of T cell responses to AZD1222 COVID-19 vaccine. Libraries were prepared by immunoSEQ multiplex PCR; TCRdb keeps only in-frame clonotypes and omits some of them. The data show approximately 91,000 clones, approximately 90% seen once. The trim removed 5 bases at V and 5 bases at J, leaving 11 bases unmatched. Germline lookup yields CDR1 WNHNN and CDR2 SYGVQD (reference sequence). The CDR3 sequence is 16 residues long. The J gene is TRBJ1-1, the V gene TRBV10-1; the match to TRBD1 covers 10 bases. The clonotype comes from an adult who received the AZD1222 COVID-19 vaccine. The sample was peripheral blood, taken 28 days after the second AZD1222 dose. The CDR3 reads CASSYRRDRGMTEAFF. CDR3 in DNA: TGCGCCAGCAGTTACCGCCGGGACAGGGGAATGACTGAAGCTTTCTTT.